A selection of T cell receptor beta chains follows, all from one sample in a study of T cell changes during pregnancy in multiple sclerosis. The method was immunoSEQ multiplex PCR; TCRdb's version includes in-frame clones alone and lacks a portion of them. Seen here are roughly 40,000 clones, 92% observed once, and the top ten hold around 0.8%. Specimen: CD4+ T cells from peripheral blood mononuclear cells, collected before pregnancy. The receptors derive from a female donor with multiple sclerosis, enrolled in a pregnancy study. Both conserved end residues are part of each CDR3. A D gene is named only where the DNA matches it firmly. A clone size is listed for some rows: how often the clone was seen (once, few, many), or a class if it is expanded.

J: TRBJ2-3
D: TRBD2
V: TRBV29-1
size: once
DNA: TGCAGCGTTGGGGCGGGAGGGGTCTTGGATACGCAGTATTTT
CDR3: CSVGAGGVLDTQYF

J: TRBJ2-7
D: TRBD2
V: TRBV9
size: NA
DNA: TGTGCCAGCAGCGTAGGACTAGCGGGAGGCTACGAGCAGTACTTC
CDR3: CASSVGLAGGYEQYF

J: TRBJ2-5
D: NA
V: TRBV28
size: NA
DNA: TGTGCCAGCAGTTTATGGGAACGGACACAACAAGAGACCCAGTACTTC
CDR3: CASSLWERTQQETQYF

J: TRBJ2-7
D: NA
V: TRBV2
size: NA
DNA: TGTGCCAGCAGTGAAAGGAGGTCGATCCCCTCCCCCGAGCAGTACTTC
CDR3: CASSERRSIPSPEQYF

J: TRBJ2-7
D: TRBD1
V: TRBV5-1
size: NA
DNA: TGCGCCAGCAGCCCTAATTCCGGGACAGCCACCTACGAGCAGTACTTC
CDR3: CASSPNSGTATYEQYF

J: TRBJ2-1
D: NA
V: TRBV4-3
size: once
DNA: TGCGCCAGCAGCCAAGAGGGGGGACGGCTGGCATACAATGAGCAGTTCTTC
CDR3: CASSQEGGRLAYNEQFF

J: TRBJ2-1
D: TRBD2
V: TRBV4-2
size: NA
DNA: TGTGCCAGCAGCCAGTCGCCTAGCGGACCCTACAATGAGCAGTTCTTC
CDR3: CASSQSPSGPYNEQFF

J: TRBJ2-2
D: TRBD1
V: TRBV19
size: NA
DNA: TGTGCCAGTAGGCCCCAGGGGGCTTTTGGTGCCGGGGAGCTGTTTTTT
CDR3: CASRPQGAFGAGELFF

J: TRBJ2-7
D: TRBD1
V: TRBV5-1
size: NA
DNA: TGCGCCAGCAGCCGGGACAGTGCTCTCGACGAGCAGTACTTC
CDR3: CASSRDSALDEQYF

J: TRBJ2-5
D: NA
V: TRBV28
size: NA
DNA: TGTGCCAGCAGTGCAGGGTTGGAGACCCAGTACTTC
CDR3: CASSAGLETQYF

J: TRBJ1-3
D: TRBD1
V: TRBV20-1
size: NA
DNA: TGCAGTGCTAGGACAGGGGACACCATATATTTT
CDR3: CSARTGDTIYF

J: TRBJ1-1
D: TRBD1
V: TRBV28
size: NA
DNA: TGTGCCAGCACCGAGGGGGCCAATGTGAACACTGAAGCTTTCTTT
CDR3: CASTEGANVNTEAFF

J: TRBJ2-6
D: NA
V: TRBV5-6
size: NA
DNA: TGTGCCAGCAGCCAGGGGAGAGTCTCTGGGGCCAACGTCCTGACTTTC
CDR3: CASSQGRVSGANVLTF

J: TRBJ1-2
D: NA
V: TRBV5-4
size: NA
DNA: TGTGCCAGCAGCTTGGAGGGGGGGGAGTACTATGGCTACACCTTC
CDR3: CASSLEGGEYYGYTF

J: TRBJ2-1
D: NA
V: TRBV14
size: NA
DNA: TGTGCCAGCAGCCAAGATCAGACCTCCGGGGAGCAGTTCTTC
CDR3: CASSQDQTSGEQFF

J: TRBJ1-2
D: NA
V: TRBV7-2
size: NA
DNA: TGTGCCAGCAGCTTAGGACAGGCCTTCGGGGTGGAGGGCTACACCTTC
CDR3: CASSLGQAFGVEGYTF

J: TRBJ2-4
D: NA
V: TRBV21-1
size: NA
DNA: TGTGCCAGCAGCAAAGCGGGCAAGCCACCACCGGTAGCCAAAAACATTCAGTACTTC
CDR3: CASSKAGKPPPVAKNIQYF

J: TRBJ2-1
D: TRBD2
V: TRBV9
size: NA
DNA: TGTGCCAGCAGCGGGACTAGCGGGACCTCCTACAATGAGCAGTTCTTC
CDR3: CASSGTSGTSYNEQFF

J: TRBJ1-5
D: TRBD1
V: TRBV19
size: NA
DNA: TGTGCCAGTAGTCCAGGGGGAGGCCAGCCCCAGCATTTT
CDR3: CASSPGGGQPQHF

J: TRBJ1-1
D: NA
V: TRBV21-1
size: NA
DNA: TGTGCCAGCAGCCCATGGGACAGCCTGGGGGCTTTCTTT
CDR3: CASSPWDSLGAFF

J: TRBJ2-1
D: TRBD2
V: TRBV14
size: NA
DNA: TGTGCCAGCAGCCAAGAGAGGCGACTAGCGGGATCGGCTGAGCAGTTCTTC
CDR3: CASSQERRLAGSAEQFF

J: TRBJ2-2
D: NA
V: TRBV7-3
size: NA
DNA: TGTGCCAGCAGCTCCCTCGACACCGGGGAGCTGTTTTTT
CDR3: CASSSLDTGELFF

J: TRBJ2-2
D: TRBD1
V: TRBV2
size: NA
DNA: TGTGCCAGCAGTCAGACAGGGTCGGCGAACACCGGGGAGCTGTTTTTT
CDR3: CASSQTGSANTGELFF

J: TRBJ1-1
D: NA
V: TRBV5-1
size: few
DNA: TGCGCCAGCAGCCTGTCAATCGGGGGGCTGGGGAACACTGAAGCTTTCTTT
CDR3: CASSLSIGGLGNTEAFF

J: TRBJ2-7
D: TRBD1
V: TRBV19
size: NA
DNA: TGTGCCAGTAGTATAGGGACAGGGGTCGAGCAGTACTTC
CDR3: CASSIGTGVEQYF

J: TRBJ2-5
D: TRBD2
V: TRBV2
size: NA
DNA: TGTGCCAGCAGTAGCGGGAGGGCCTGGGAGACCCAGTACTTC
CDR3: CASSSGRAWETQYF

J: TRBJ1-1
D: NA
V: TRBV6-1
size: NA
DNA: TGTGCCAGCAGTGAAGACTACAGAGGGACTGAAGCTTTCTTT
CDR3: CASSEDYRGTEAFF

J: TRBJ1-2
D: NA
V: TRBV6-1
size: NA
DNA: TGTGCCAGCAGGACTCAGGGGCCTTATGGCTACACCTTC
CDR3: CASRTQGPYGYTF

J: TRBJ1-2
D: NA
V: TRBV5-4
size: once
DNA: TGTGCCAGCAGCTTTGCAGGGGCGAGAGGCTACACCTTC
CDR3: CASSFAGARGYTF

J: TRBJ1-5
D: NA
V: TRBV7-3
size: NA
DNA: TGTGCCAGCAGCCGCCTGAGCGTCTCCAGAGGCAATCAGCCCCAGCATTTT
CDR3: CASSRLSVSRGNQPQHF

J: TRBJ1-2
D: TRBD1
V: TRBV5-6
size: NA
DNA: TGTGCCAGCACCTATGACAGGGAACTCTATGGCTACACCTTC
CDR3: CASTYDRELYGYTF

J: TRBJ1-5
D: TRBD1
V: TRBV28
size: NA
DNA: TGTGCCAGCAGCACCGGGACAGGGGGCGATCAGCCCCAGCATTTT
CDR3: CASSTGTGGDQPQHF

J: TRBJ2-7
D: TRBD2
V: TRBV7-7
size: NA
DNA: TGTGCTAGCAGTCCCGGGACTAGCGGGGTATCCTACGAGCAGTACTTC
CDR3: CASSPGTSGVSYEQYF

J: TRBJ2-7
D: TRBD2
V: TRBV29-1
size: NA
DNA: TGCAGCGTTAACCCAGCCGGGAGGATCAACGAGCAGTACTTC
CDR3: CSVNPAGRINEQYF

J: TRBJ2-3
D: TRBD2
V: TRBV6-1
size: NA
DNA: TGTGCCAGCAGGCAGGTAGCTAGCGGAACAGATACGCAGTATTTT
CDR3: CASRQVASGTDTQYF

J: TRBJ1-1
D: NA
V: TRBV28
size: NA
DNA: TGTGCCAGCAGTCCAGATCTGAACACTGAAGCTTTCTTT
CDR3: CASSPDLNTEAFF

J: TRBJ2-5
D: TRBD1
V: TRBV7-9
size: NA
DNA: TGTGCCAGCAGCCTGTGGACAGGCCCACAAGAGACCCAGTACTTC
CDR3: CASSLWTGPQETQYF

J: TRBJ2-7
D: TRBD2
V: TRBV27
size: once
DNA: TGTGCCAGCAGTTTAAATAGCGGGATGCGCTACGAGCAGTACTTC
CDR3: CASSLNSGMRYEQYF

J: TRBJ2-2
D: TRBD1
V: TRBV7-8
size: NA
DNA: TGTGCCAGCACACGGGACAGGGTACCCGACAACACCGGGGAGCTGTTTTTT
CDR3: CASTRDRVPDNTGELFF

J: TRBJ2-1
D: TRBD2
V: TRBV7-2
size: once
DNA: TGTGCCAGCGGGCATGGCCCGGGGAGGGCCAGGAATGAGCAGTTCTTC
CDR3: CASGHGPGRARNEQFF

J: TRBJ2-7
D: TRBD1
V: TRBV6-1
size: NA
DNA: TGTGCCAGCAGTGAGCCGACAGGGGCACCCTACGAGCAGTACTTC
CDR3: CASSEPTGAPYEQYF

J: TRBJ2-3
D: TRBD2
V: TRBV28
size: NA
DNA: TGTGCCAGCAGTTTAACTGGACTAGCGGGAGGGCACACAGATACGCAGTATTTT
CDR3: CASSLTGLAGGHTDTQYF

J: TRBJ1-5
D: TRBD1
V: TRBV19
size: NA
DNA: TGTGCCAGTAGTATAGGAGGGGGACAGGGGATGAATCAGCCCCAGCATTTT
CDR3: CASSIGGGQGMNQPQHF

J: TRBJ2-7
D: TRBD2
V: TRBV6-5
size: NA
DNA: TGTGCCAGCAGAAGGACTAGCTCCTCCTACGAGCAGTACTTC
CDR3: CASRRTSSSYEQYF

J: TRBJ2-1
D: TRBD2
V: TRBV18
size: NA
DNA: TGTGCCAGCTCACCAAAAGTAGCGGGTCTTTACAATGAGCAGTTCTTC
CDR3: CASSPKVAGLYNEQFF

J: TRBJ2-5
D: NA
V: TRBV6-6
size: NA
DNA: TGTGCCAGCTGCCCAACCGGGGAGACCCAGTACTTC
CDR3: CASCPTGETQYF

J: TRBJ2-2
D: NA
V: TRBV14
size: NA
DNA: TGTGCCAGCAGCTCAAACAGGGTTACCGGGGAGCTGTTTTTT
CDR3: CASSSNRVTGELFF

J: TRBJ1-1
D: TRBD1
V: TRBV19
size: NA
DNA: TGTGCCACTTACAGGGGAGGAGAGACTGAAGCTTTCTTT
CDR3: CATYRGGETEAFF

J: TRBJ1-2
D: TRBD1
V: TRBV11-2
size: NA
DNA: TGTGCCAGCAGAGCCGGGACAGGGGGAGATGGCTACACCTTC
CDR3: CASRAGTGGDGYTF

J: TRBJ1-4
D: TRBD1
V: TRBV27
size: NA
DNA: TGTGCCAGCAGTTTACGTTGGCTCGGGACAGGCCGTGTTGAAAAACTGTTTTTT
CDR3: CASSLRWLGTGRVEKLFF

J: TRBJ2-7
D: NA
V: TRBV29-1
size: NA
DNA: TGCAGCGTCGGACAGTCCTACGAGCAGTACTTC
CDR3: CSVGQSYEQYF

J: TRBJ1-2
D: TRBD1
V: TRBV11-2
size: NA
DNA: TGTGCCAGCATTAAACCGGGACAGGGTTATAATGGCTACACCTTC
CDR3: CASIKPGQGYNGYTF

J: TRBJ2-1
D: TRBD2
V: TRBV13
size: NA
DNA: TGTGCCAGCAGCTTAGGGGGGACTAGCGGGAGGAATGAGCAGTTCTTC
CDR3: CASSLGGTSGRNEQFF

J: TRBJ1-4
D: NA
V: TRBV9
size: NA
DNA: TGTGCCAGCAGCCCCGGTGGACAGATGATTGAAAAACTGTTTTTT
CDR3: CASSPGGQMIEKLFF

J: TRBJ2-1
D: TRBD1
V: TRBV7-6
size: NA
DNA: TGTGCCAGCAGCCCGACGCCAGGACAGGGGGCGAACAATGAGCAGTTCTTC
CDR3: CASSPTPGQGANNEQFF

J: TRBJ2-3
D: TRBD2
V: TRBV29-1
size: NA
DNA: TGCAGCGTGGCCCCGGGGGAGGGCGGGGGCACAGATACGCAGTATTTT
CDR3: CSVAPGEGGGTDTQYF